The entry below describes one TCR beta chain. Germline-derived CDR1 and CDR2 are LGHNA and YSLEER. The CDR3 is 17 amino acids. The V segment lost 0 bases and the J segment 3 bases; nucleotides outside the gene matches: 7. The data belong to a study of cytomegalovirus exposure and HLA in healthy donors. Primers included in the PCR were 60 Vbeta and 13 Jbeta primers. Assay: immunoSEQ multiplex PCR; the TCRdb copy retains only in-frame clones and omits some. The sample lists 130,000 or so clones, 75% occurring once. Sequences were obtained from PBMCs. The rearrangement uses TRBV4-3 and TRBJ1-4; 7 positions agree with TRBD1. The receptor comes from a woman in her thirties or forties in good health and CMV-seropositive. CDR3 region: CASSQEGPGQPNEKLFF. CDR3 sequence (DNA): TGCGCCAGCAGCCAAGAGGGCCCGGGACAGCCTAATGAAAAACTGTTTTTT.